This T cell receptor beta chain was recovered during a study of T cells in Graves' hyperthyroidism and ophthalmopathy. Findings of the study overall: Most thyroid clonotypes expanded above 0.001 appeared in blood too.

The CDR3 spans 15 residues. Trimming left V 6 bases short and J 2 bases short, with 14 bases between. From RNA transcripts, TCR beta CDR3 regions were amplified. Carried out on the TCR CDR3, a first-round RT-PCR used the HTBI primer set. Using its own MiXCR run on the multiplex PCR reads, TCRdb lists one record per CDR3 protein. The sample records roughly 800,000 distinct CDR3 sequences, roughly 37% being singletons. This clonotype was found many times. Its cognate antigen is unknown. Sample: blood. The clonotype originates from a man between 18 and 29 years old with Graves' hyperthyroidism. J is TRBJ1-5 and V is TRBV12-3 or TRBV12-4; D is unclear. CDR3 loop: CASRVQGMRNQPQHF. CDR3 nucleotides: TGTGCCAGCAGGGTACAAGGGATGCGCAATCAGCCCCAGCATTTT.